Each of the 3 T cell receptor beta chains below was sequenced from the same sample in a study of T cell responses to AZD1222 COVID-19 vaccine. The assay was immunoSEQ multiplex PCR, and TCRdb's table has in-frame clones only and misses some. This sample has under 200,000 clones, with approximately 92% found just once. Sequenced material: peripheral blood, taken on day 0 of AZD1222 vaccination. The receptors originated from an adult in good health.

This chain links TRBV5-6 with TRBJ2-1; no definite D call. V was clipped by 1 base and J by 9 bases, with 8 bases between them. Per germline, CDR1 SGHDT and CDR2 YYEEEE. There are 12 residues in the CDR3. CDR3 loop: CASSLRPGEQFF. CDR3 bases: TGTGCCAGCAGCTTGCGCCCGGGTGAGCAGTTCTTC. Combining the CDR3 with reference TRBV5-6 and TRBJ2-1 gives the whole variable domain DAGVTQSPTHLIKTRGQQVTLRCSPKSGHDTVSWYQQALGQGPQFIFQYYEEEERQRGNFPDRFSGHQFPNYSSELNVNALLLGDSALYLCASSLRPGEQFFGPGTRLTVL.

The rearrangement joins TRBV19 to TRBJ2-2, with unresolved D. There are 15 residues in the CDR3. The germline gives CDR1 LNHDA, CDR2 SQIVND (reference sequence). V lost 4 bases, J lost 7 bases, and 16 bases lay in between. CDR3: CASSKTAAGIGELFF. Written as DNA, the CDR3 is TGTGCCAGTAGTAAGACGGCTGCTGGGATCGGGGAGCTGTTTTTT.

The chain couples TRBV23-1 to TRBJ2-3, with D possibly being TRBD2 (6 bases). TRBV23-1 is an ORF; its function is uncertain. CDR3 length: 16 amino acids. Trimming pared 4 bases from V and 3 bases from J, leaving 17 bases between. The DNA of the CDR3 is TGCGCCAGCAGTCGATGGAGGGGAGGTATGACAGATACGCAGTATTTT. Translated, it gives CASSRWRGGMTDTQYF.